The 18 T cell receptor beta chains reported below all come from one sample, sequenced in a study of blood T cell repertoires in COVID-19. Here immunoSEQ multiplex PCR was the method, and the copy in TCRdb shows in-frame clones only, minus some. The table includes 180,000 or so clones, around 91% detected once. The sequenced sample was PBMCs or T cells enriched from blood (not recorded which). These receptors were taken from a woman between 18 and 29 years old who had recovered from COVID-19.

This chain's CDR3 is CASSLSPGRPLHF. The CDR3 nucleotides read TGTGCCAGCAGCTTATCCCCAGGGAGGCCCCTCCACTTT. The chain recombines TRBV7-3 with TRBJ1-6; tentatively, D is TRBD1 (5 bases). This CDR3 contains 13 residues. Germline CDR1 reads SGHTA; CDR2 reads FQGTGA. V was clipped by 2 bases and J by 13 bases, with 12 bases between them.

This chain links TRBV19 with TRBJ2-3; D might be TRBD2 (6 bases). V dropped 4 bases and J dropped 2 bases, with 22 bases sitting between them. This CDR3 has 18 residues. In germline, CDR1 is LNHDA, CDR2 SQIVND (reference sequence). The CDR3 DNA follows: TGTGCCAGTAGTACCACGACCGGAGGGTCAAGACTCACAGATACGCAGTATTTT. Translated: CASSTTTGGSRLTDTQYF.

The chain has TRBV2 and TRBJ1-4, with D unresolved. The V gene lost 4 bases and the J gene lost 6 bases, with 9 bases spanning the gap. CDR3 length: 13 amino acids. Per germline, CDR1 SNHLY and CDR2 FYNNEI. In DNA form, the CDR3 reads TGTGCCAGCAGTGGGAGAGAGGATGAAAAACTGTTTTTT. Translation gives CASSGREDEKLFF.

This rearrangement joins TRBV5-1 to TRBJ2-3, with 14 positions matching TRBD2. The CDR3 runs 17 residues. Germline loops: CDR1 SGHRS, CDR2 YFSETQ. V lost 2 bases and J lost 4; bases outside the gene matches: 6. The CDR3 reads CASSFRLAGGVADTQYF. The DNA of the CDR3 is TGCGCCAGCAGCTTCCGACTAGCGGGAGGGGTTGCAGATACGCAGTATTTT. The full variable domain, rest sourced from reference TRBV5-1 and TRBJ2-3, is KAGVTQTPRYLIKTRGQQVTLSCSPISGHRSVSWYQQTPGQGLQFLFEYFSETQRNKGNFPGRFSGRQFSNSRSEMNVSTLELGDSALYLCASSFRLAGGVADTQYFGPGTRLTVL.

This clone was seen only once. This chain uses TRBV6-2 or TRBV6-3 with TRBJ2-3; D gene unclear. The CDR3 has 16 amino acids. Trimming removed 1 base at V and 0 bases at J, with 11 bases between. The germline gives CDR1 MNHEY, CDR2 SVGEGT. CDR3 coding DNA: TGTGCCAGCAGTTACTGGGCGCCTACTAGCACAGATACGCAGTATTTT. This encodes CASSYWAPTSTDTQYF.

The V call is TRBV4-2, the J call TRBJ1-1; D is possibly TRBD1 (6 bases). The CDR3 extends over 14 amino acids. V was shortened by 2 bases and J by 4 bases, with 11 bases between the two germline ends. From germline, CDR1 is LGHNA and CDR2 YNFKEQ. The CDR3 DNA sequence: TGTGCCAGCAGCCAAATGGGGGCGGCCACTGAAGCTTTCTTT. It specifies CASSQMGAATEAFF.

The chain joins TRBV7-2 to TRBJ2-5; perhaps TRBD2 as D (5 bases). Trimming pared 6 bases from V and 2 bases from J, leaving 10 bases between. This CDR3 region has 13 residues. The germline V gene encodes CDR1 SGHTA and CDR2 FQGNSA. The DNA of the CDR3 is TGTGCCAGCAGGGAGGCCTCGCAAGAGACCCAGTACTTC. Translating it yields CASREASQETQYF.

V is TRBV28 and J is TRBJ1-3; D is ambiguous. Trimming removed 7 bases from V and 4 bases from J, with 8 bases in between. This CDR3 is built from 12 residues. The germline V gene has CDR1 MDHEN and CDR2 SYDVKM. The CDR3: CASKSVGNTIYF. In DNA, the CDR3 is TGTGCCAGCAAAAGCGTGGGAAACACCATATATTTT. Together with reference TRBV28 and TRBJ1-3, the CDR3 gives the full variable domain: DVKVTQSSRYLVKRTGEKVFLECVQDMDHENMFWYRQDPGLGLRLIYFSYDVKMKEKGDIPEGYSVSREKKERFSLILESASTNQTSMYLCASKSVGNTIYFGEGSWLTVV.

This clone was counted a few times. The genes are TRBV6-5 and TRBJ2-7; D is perhaps TRBD2 (5 bases). The CDR3 length is 11 residues. Deletions cut 7 bases from V and 2 bases from J, with 6 bases between. Germline-derived CDR1 and CDR2 are MNHEY and SVGAGI. The CDR3 loop is CASKRTYEQYF. CDR3 coding DNA: TGTGCCAGCAAGCGGACCTACGAGCAGTACTTC.

The V call is TRBV4-3, the J call TRBJ2-2; 12 bases are shared with TRBD2. CDR3 length: 17 amino acids. Trimming removed 2 bases from V and 6 bases from J; junction bases left unmatched: 7. The V gene's germline CDR1 is LGHNA and CDR2 YSLEER. DNA for the CDR3: TGCGCCAGCAGCCAATTCGGGACTAGCGGGTGGTCCGGGGAGCTGTTTTTT. Translation gives CASSQFGTSGWSGELFF.

The chain carries TRBV3-1 (or the pseudogene TRBV3-2) and TRBJ1-3; no reliable D call. V was cut by 3 bases and J by 8 bases, with 8 bases left in between. CDR1 and CDR2 (germline): LGHDT, YNNKEL (reference sequence). This CDR3 has 12 residues. The chain's CDR3 is CASSHSVDTIYF. The DNA for the CDR3 is TGTGCCAGCAGCCATTCTGTAGACACCATATATTTT.

J is TRBJ2-2 and V is TRBV5-6, with D perhaps TRBD1 (6 bases). The CDR3 is made up of 17 amino acids. CDR1 and CDR2 from the germline V gene are SGHDT and YYEEEE. The V end lost 4 bases, the J end lost 4 bases, and 20 bases lay between the germline ends. The CDR3 sequence: CASSRSGTPSSTGELFF. CDR3 DNA sequence: TGTGCCAGCAGCAGATCCGGGACACCCTCTTCCACCGGGGAGCTGTTTTTT.

The rearrangement uses TRBV6-2 or TRBV6-3 and TRBJ1-5; D might be TRBD1 (5 bases). In germline, CDR1 is MNHEY, CDR2 SVGEGT. Trimming removed 4 bases at V and 6 bases at J, with 13 bases between. This CDR3 has 14 amino acids. The CDR3, as DNA: TGTGCCAGCAGTTCAGGCCGACAGCCTCAGCCCCAGCATTTT. Amino acids: CASSSGRQPQPQHF.

The rearrangement uses TRBV21-1 and TRBJ2-7; the tabulated D call, TRBD2, remains unverified against the DNA. TRBV21-1 is marked as a pseudogene. CDR3 length equals 12 residues. This chain's CDR3 is CASSKAVLGQYF. The CDR3 DNA is TGTGCCAGCAGCAAAGCCGTGCTAGGACAGTACTTC.

The table lists this clone with a count of one. The V gene is TRBV19, the J gene TRBJ1-4; D might be TRBD1 (6 bases). Germline assignment: CDR1 LNHDA and CDR2 SQIVND (reference sequence). CDR3 length equals 15 residues. Deletions cut 5 bases from V and 1 base from J, with 11 bases between. CDR3 sequence: CASSSEGQTNEKLFF. The CDR3 region has the DNA TGTGCCAGTAGTTCCGAGGGACAAACTAATGAAAAACTGTTTTTT. Complete variable domain (other parts from reference TRBV19 and TRBJ1-4): DGGITQSPKYLFRKEGQNVTLSCEQNLNHDAMYWYRQDPGQGLRLIYYSQIVNDFQKGDIAEGYSVSREKKESFPLTVTSAQKNPTAFYLCASSSEGQTNEKLFFGSGTQLSVL.

V gene TRBV7-9 combines with J gene TRBJ2-1, with D perhaps matching TRBD2 (6 bases). In germline, CDR1 is SEHNR, CDR2 FQNEAQ (reference sequence). The CDR3 totals 12 residues. V shed 5 bases and J shed 14 bases, with 16 bases lying between them. The chain's CDR3 is CASSLGTRREFF. The CDR3 nucleotides read TGTGCCAGCAGCCTAGGGACTCGGCGGGAGTTCTTC.

The chain recombines TRBV6-5 with TRBJ2-1, with 7 bases lining up with TRBD2. Unmatched junction bases numbered 7, after V lost 6 bases and J lost 8 bases. The CDR3 has 13 amino acids. The germline V gene encodes CDR1 MNHEY and CDR2 SVGAGI. The CDR3 loop reads CASSSRTSDEQFF. CDR3 DNA: TGTGCCAGCAGCTCCCGGACTAGTGATGAGCAGTTCTTC.

The chain is built from TRBV10-3 and TRBJ2-1, with 13 nucleotides matching TRBD2. This CDR3 contains 15 residues. Per germline, CDR1 ENHRY and CDR2 SYGVKD. V gave up 3 bases and J gave up 10 bases; unmatched junction bases: 6. This CDR3 is CAISDGLAGDNEQFF. CDR3 sequence (DNA): TGTGCCATCAGTGACGGACTAGCGGGAGATAACGAGCAGTTCTTC.